This paragraph covers one TCR beta chain sequence. Its antigen is currently unknown. The V and J ends lost 4 bases and 5 bases, in that order; junction bases with no gene match: 7. This CDR3 contains 16 residues. CDR1 is LNHNV and CDR2 is YYDKDF in the germline V gene (reference sequence). The study ran its PCR with 60 Vbeta and 13 Jbeta primers. Some clones are missing from TCRdb's copy, which holds only in-frame ones; the method was immunoSEQ multiplex PCR. The sample carries around 150,000 clones, 80% to 90% recorded once. The record originates from a study of cytomegalovirus exposure and HLA in healthy donors. Findings and limits, study-wide: Later analysis demonstrated an association between a missense DCLRE1C variant and TCR beta V- and J-gene trimming. As confirmed in vitro, a few CMV-associated chains were specific for CMV antigens.

The chain carries TRBV15 and TRBJ2-2; TRBD2 agrees at 10 bases. The clonotype comes from a woman between 18 and 29 years old in good health and CMV-seronegative. The sequenced sample consisted of PBMCs. CDR3 protein: CATSITSGEGTGELFF. The CDR3 DNA sequence: TGTGCCACCAGCATTACTAGCGGGGAGGGTACCGGGGAGCTGTTTTTT.